The next 30 T cell receptor beta chains were all read from a single sample in a study of Graves' ophthalmopathy and Graves' hyperthyroidism. Beta-chain TCR CDR3 regions were amplified from RNA transcripts. Second-round multiplex PCR came after first-round RT-PCR with HTBI primers. TCRdb analysed the multiplex PCR reads with MiXCR anew, one entry per CDR3 protein. The sample has about 420,000 distinct CDR3 sequences, 21% seen once. Sequencing used peripheral blood. Receptors originate from a woman aged 18-29 years with stable Graves' hyperthyroidism.

Comment on this clonotype: A much more abundant neighbour one base away suggests this may be a read error. The CDR3 region has the DNA TGTTCCAGCAGCTTTGGGGGAGGGTCCTCCGAGCAGTACTTC. This gives the protein CSSSFGGGSSEQYF. The V gene is TRBV7-9, the J gene TRBJ2-7, with 7 bases that match TRBD2. This CDR3 contains 14 residues. Germline-derived CDR1 and CDR2 are SEHNR and FQNEAQ (reference sequence).

This clonotype was seen many times. This chain joins TRBV12-3 or TRBV12-4 and TRBJ2-2, with no clear D. This CDR3 region has 15 residues. Trimming stripped 3 bases from V and 0 bases from J, with 8 bases between. The CDR3 sequence: CASSFRLTNTGELFF. The CDR3, as DNA: TGTGCCAGCAGTTTTAGATTGACGAACACCGGGGAGCTGTTTTTT.

This clonotype appeared many times. The rearrangement links TRBV2 to TRBJ2-5; 7 bases fit TRBD1. CDR1 is SNHLY, CDR2 FYNNEI, per germline. V lost 4 bases and J lost 5; bases outside the gene matches: 10. This CDR3 spans 15 amino acids. This CDR3 is CASSATGLLGETQYF. The CDR3 DNA follows: TGTGCCAGCAGTGCGACAGGGCTTTTGGGGGAGACCCAGTACTTC.

The table lists this clonotype with many counts. The V and J genes are TRBV19 and TRBJ1-5, with 9 nucleotides matching TRBD1. V shed 6 bases and J 3 bases; nucleotides not matched to a gene: 6. The germline CDR1 and CDR2 sequences are LNHDA and SQIVND (reference sequence). The CDR3 covers 15 residues. CDR3 region: CASSRDREINQPQHF. The CDR3 region has the DNA TGTGCCAGTAGCCGGGACAGGGAAATCAATCAGCCCCAGCATTTT.

This clonotype was counted ten times or more. The DNA of the CDR3 is TGTGCCAGTACCAACAGGGATCAGCCCCAGCATTTT. As protein: CASTNRDQPQHF. This chain connects TRBV19 to TRBJ1-5; a weak D match, TRBD1 (6 bases). The CDR3 covers 12 residues. Trimming took 7 bases from V and 5 from J, leaving 9 bases between them. Per the germline V gene, CDR1 is LNHDA and CDR2 is SQIVND (reference sequence).

V and J are TRBV12-3 or TRBV12-4 and TRBJ1-1; D is possibly TRBD1 (5 bases). V was clipped by 3 bases and J by 7 bases, with 18 bases between them. This CDR3 has 15 residues. The CDR3, as DNA: TGTGCCAGCAGTTTGAGAAGGGGAAGCATACTTGAAGCTTTCTTT. Its translation is CASSLRRGSILEAFF.

This clonotype was observed at least ten times. The chain links TRBV28 to TRBJ1-1; D is unresolved. Germline values: CDR1 MDHEN, CDR2 SYDVKM. This CDR3 contains 13 residues. Trimming stripped 1 base from V and 4 bases from J, with 7 bases between. Here the CDR3 DNA reads TGTGCCAGCAGTTTATCACAGCCCACTGAAGCTTTCTTT. Its translation: CASSLSQPTEAFF.

This clonotype was seen at least ten times. The genes are TRBV12-3 or TRBV12-4 and TRBJ2-5; 7 bases are a match to TRBD1. CDR3 length equals 15 residues. V trimming: 6 bases; J trimming: 2 bases; junction bases outside the gene matches: 9. The CDR3 sequence: CASSPGTALQETQYF. The CDR3 nucleotides are TGTGCCAGCAGCCCCGGGACAGCGCTACAAGAGACCCAGTACTTC.

J is TRBJ2-2 and V is TRBV7-3; no clear D. This CDR3 has 16 residues. The germline CDR1 and CDR2 sequences are SGHTA and FQGTGA. The V end was cut by 5 bases, the J end by 4 bases, with 17 bases between. The DNA of the CDR3 is TGTGCCAGCAGCCTCATAGTTAGCCTGGGCACCGGGGAGCTGTTTTTT. Protein sequence: CASSLIVSLGTGELFF.

This clonotype was observed many times. This chain joins TRBV5-1 and TRBJ1-2, with D possibly being TRBD1 (5 bases). Germline loops: CDR1 SGHRS, CDR2 YFSETQ. The CDR3 spans 15 residues. V dropped 4 bases and J dropped 4 bases, with 17 bases sitting between them. Here the CDR3 reads CASSLSTHRGYGYTF. CDR3 DNA sequence: TGCGCCAGCAGCCTATCGACACATAGGGGCTATGGCTACACCTTC.

Only one count was recorded for this clonotype. The V gene is TRBV7-6, the J gene TRBJ2-2, with 13 bases that match TRBD2. V gave up 5 bases and J gave up 6 bases; unmatched junction bases: 6. Germline V gene sequence: CDR1 SGHVS, CDR2 FNYEAQ. CDR3 length: 16 amino acids. The DNA for the CDR3 is TGTGCCAGCAGCAACCGACTAGCGGGAGGCTCCGGGGAGCTGTTTTTT. This encodes CASSNRLAGGSGELFF.

This clonotype was counted many times. V is TRBV11-3 and J is TRBJ2-2; no definite D call. The CDR3 runs 15 residues. V dropped 5 bases and J dropped 10 bases, with 20 bases sitting between them. Germline CDR1 is SGHNT and CDR2 is YENEEA. The chain's CDR3 is CASSTRVGSVEELFF. The DNA for the CDR3 is TGTGCCAGCAGCACAAGGGTAGGCAGTGTGGAGGAGCTGTTTTTT.

The rearrangement links TRBV6-2 or TRBV6-3 to TRBJ2-1; 8 bases align to TRBD1. The V segment lost 6 bases and the J segment 4 bases; nucleotides outside the gene matches: 2. CDR1 and CDR2 from the germline V gene are MNHEY and SVGEGT. The CDR3 runs 13 residues. The CDR3 spells CASRRDRYNEQFF. In nucleotides, the CDR3 is TGTGCCAGCAGGAGGGACAGGTACAATGAGCAGTTCTTC.

This clonotype has a count of ten or more. The chain employs TRBV7-2 and TRBJ2-2; no definite D call. The V gene lost 3 bases and the J gene lost 2 bases, with 7 bases spanning the gap. This CDR3 comprises 14 residues. The germline V gene encodes CDR1 SGHTA and CDR2 FQGNSA. The CDR3 loop reads CASSFNPNTGELFF. As DNA, the CDR3 is TGTGCCAGCAGCTTTAACCCCAACACCGGGGAGCTGTTTTTT.

This clonotype was picked up many times. The rearrangement uses TRBV12-5 and TRBJ1-2; possibly TRBD1 for D (5 bases). The germline CDR1 and CDR2 sequences are LGHNT and FRNRAP. The V end was cut by 6 bases, the J end by 8 bases, with 13 bases between. CDR3 length: 12 residues. CDR3 loop: CASGEWGSGYTF. DNA for the CDR3: TGTGCTAGTGGGGAATGGGGGAGCGGCTACACCTTC.

In its sample, this clonotype was seen many times. CDR3: CASSLFGRPNYGYTF. For the CDR3, the DNA is TGCGCCAGCAGCTTGTTCGGGCGGCCGAACTATGGCTACACCTTC. This chain links TRBV5-1 with TRBJ1-2; D gene ambiguous. The CDR3 has 15 amino acids. The ends were cut back, 1 base at V and 2 bases at J, with 12 bases in the middle. Germline-derived CDR1 and CDR2 are SGHRS and YFSETQ.

This clonotype was seen ten or more times. The chain has TRBV12-3 or TRBV12-4 and TRBJ2-2; 15 bases are shared with TRBD2. This CDR3 comprises 16 residues. With V trimmed by 5 bases and J by 6 bases, 4 bases remained unmatched. CDR3 DNA sequence: TGTGCCAGCAGTACGCGGACTAGCGGGAGGGCCGGGGAGCTGTTTTTT. Translated: CASSTRTSGRAGELFF.

V gene TRBV6-4 combines with J gene TRBJ2-2, with 8 bases identical to TRBD1. J gave up 0 bases and V 9 bases, and 15 bases lay outside the gene matches. The CDR3 length is 18 residues. Germline lookup yields CDR1 MRHNA and CDR2 SNTAGT. The CDR3 here is CASYRDRKRLANTGELFF. The CDR3 coding sequence is TGTGCCAGTTATAGGGACAGGAAAAGACTCGCGAACACCGGGGAGCTGTTTTTT.

This clonotype was picked up many times. The V gene is TRBV7-2, the J gene TRBJ2-5, with 7 bases identical to TRBD1. V shed 4 bases and J 4 bases; nucleotides not matched to a gene: 6. Germline V lookup: CDR1 SGHTA, CDR2 FQGNSA. There are 14 residues in the CDR3. The chain's CDR3 is CASSSRRDRETQYF. The CDR3 region has the DNA TGTGCCAGCAGCTCCCGCCGGGACAGAGAGACCCAGTACTTC. Supplemented by reference TRBV7-2 and TRBJ2-5, the full variable domain reads GAGVSQSPSNKVTEKGKDVELRCDPISGHTALYWYRQSLGQGLEFLIYFQGNSAPDKSGLPSDRFSAERTGGSVSTLTIQRTQQEDSAVYLCASSSRRDRETQYFGPGTRLLVL.

This clonotype was counted ten times or more. The chain carries TRBV7-6 and TRBJ2-5, with D unclear. Germline V lookup: CDR1 SGHVS, CDR2 FNYEAQ. V lost 4 bases and J 2 bases, leaving 8 bases between the germline ends. The CDR3 sequence is 13 residues long. As DNA, the CDR3 is TGTGCCAGCAGCTCAGACCTACAAGAGACCCAGTACTTC. It is translated as CASSSDLQETQYF.

For this clonotype: It may be a read error: a sequence one base away is much more abundant. The CDR3 coding sequence is TGTGCCAGCAGCCAAGGCTCCGGCAGCCTATTCCAAGAGTCCCAGTACTTC. It yields the protein CASSQGSGSLFQESQYF. This rearrangement joins TRBV3-1 to TRBJ2-5; no reliable D call. This CDR3 has 17 amino acids. Germline-derived CDR1 and CDR2 are LGHDT and YNNKEL (reference sequence).

This clonotype appeared many times. V gene TRBV12-3 or TRBV12-4 combines with J gene TRBJ1-2, with 9 bases lining up with TRBD1. J was trimmed by 2 bases and V by 5 bases; bases with no gene match: 6. The CDR3 has 15 residues. The CDR3 sequence: CASSRPGTGNYGYTF. CDR3 DNA: TGTGCCAGCAGTCGTCCCGGGACAGGGAACTATGGCTACACCTTC.

In its sample, this clonotype was seen many times. A much bigger clone sits one base away, suggesting this may be a read error. The chain is built from TRBV20-1 and TRBJ2-5, with D perhaps being TRBD1 or TRBD2 (6 bases each). Trimming stripped 6 bases from V and 5 bases from J, with 19 bases between. The CDR3 has 14 residues. CDR1 is DFQATT, CDR2 SNEGSKA, per germline (reference sequence). The CDR3, as DNA: TGCAGTGCAAGTCATCACAGGGAGGAGGAGACCCAGTACTTC. Translating it yields CSASHHREEETQYF.

The rearrangement links TRBV27 to TRBJ1-1; no firm D call. V was shortened by 4 bases and J by 2 bases, with 8 bases between the two germline ends. From germline, CDR1 is MNHEY and CDR2 SMNVEV (reference sequence). The CDR3 contains 13 residues. CDR3 coding DNA: TGTGCCAGCAGTTGGGCTAGAAACACTGAAGCTTTCTTT. This translates into CASSWARNTEAFF.

The rearrangement joins TRBV5-6 to TRBJ1-6; TRBD1 might be the D (6 bases). Germline CDR1 is SGHDT and CDR2 is YYEEEE. This CDR3 is built from 13 residues. Trimming took off 5 bases at V and 9 bases at J, with 12 bases between the two ends. The CDR3 sequence is CASRRETGSPLHF. The CDR3 coding sequence is TGTGCCAGCAGAAGGGAGACAGGTTCACCCCTCCACTTT.

The chain uses TRBV6-5 and TRBJ1-5, with a possible D match to TRBD1 (6 bases). Germline V gene sequence: CDR1 MNHEY, CDR2 SVGAGI. The CDR3 has 17 residues. V was cut by 2 bases and J by 3 bases, with 17 bases left in between. The CDR3 DNA reads TGTGCCAGCAGTTACCTGAGTACAGGGAGGAACAATCAGCCCCAGCATTTT. Its protein product is CASSYLSTGRNNQPQHF.

This clonotype occurred many times. This chain uses TRBV6-5 with TRBJ1-1, with a tentative D call TRBD1 (5 bases). The CDR3 has 14 residues. V was trimmed by 2 bases and J by 4 bases, leaving 11 bases between them. Germline CDR1 and CDR2: MNHEY and SVGAGI. DNA of the CDR3: TGTGCCAGCAGTTACGGGGGAGGGATCACTGAAGCTTTCTTT. Protein: CASSYGGGITEAFF.

J is TRBJ2-7 and V is TRBV12-5; 7 nucleotides line up with TRBD1. CDR1 is LGHNT and CDR2 is FRNRAP in the germline V gene. J gave up 3 bases and V 6 bases, and 5 bases lay outside the gene matches. The CDR3 extends over 13 amino acids. The CDR3 nucleotides are TGTGCTAGTGGGGGGGACAGCCTCTACGAGCAGTACTTC. Protein product: CASGGDSLYEQYF.

This clonotype has only a few counts. V gene TRBV18 combines with J gene TRBJ1-2; D is ambiguous. Germline loops: CDR1 KGHSH, CDR2 LQKENI. Between the trimmed V and J ends, which lost 1 base and 5 bases, there was a span of 8 bases. The CDR3 covers 13 residues. The CDR3 region is CASSPLTVYGYTF. CDR3 sequence (DNA): TGTGCCAGCTCACCACTAACGGTTTATGGCTACACCTTC.

The V gene is TRBV12-3 or TRBV12-4, the J gene TRBJ2-5; D call uncertain. The V and J ends lost 4 bases and 5 bases respectively, with 14 bases between them. This CDR3 region has 14 residues. The CDR3 reads CASSYPQNGETQYF. The CDR3 DNA is TGTGCCAGCAGTTACCCACAAAACGGGGAGACCCAGTACTTC.